A selection of T cell receptor beta chains follows, all from one sample in a study of CD8 T cells in Susac syndrome. Each CDR3 protein is one row after TCRdb ran MiXCR on the immunoSEQ multiplex PCR reads. The sample lists 160,000 or so distinct CDR3 sequences; approximately 95% were seen once. Material for sequencing was CD8+ T cells from PBMCs. These receptors all stem from a human donor with multiple sclerosis. CDR3s include the opening cysteine and the closing phenylalanine or tryptophan. D genes are given only for firm matches. The size field is filled for only some rows; it gives once, few, many or a size class.

D,J,size,V,CDR3,DNA
TRBD1,TRBJ1-1,.,TRBV27,CASSFGGQGSTEAFF,TGTGCCAGCAGTTTCGGGGGACAGGGGTCCACTGAAGCTTTCTTT
.,TRBJ1-2,.,TRBV5-8,CASIPKRPRLDYGYTF,TGTGCCAGCATCCCCAAGAGACCCCGTCTGGACTATGGCTACACCTTC
.,TRBJ2-3,.,TRBV7-6,CASSNRITDTQYF,TGTGCCAGCAGCAACAGGATCACAGATACGCAGTATTTT
TRBD2,TRBJ2-5,.,TRBV27,CASSWWEGETQYF,TGTGCCAGCAGTTGGTGGGAGGGGGAGACCCAGTACTTC
TRBD1,TRBJ1-5,.,TRBV10-3,CAISDDRENQPQHF,TGTGCCATCAGCGACGACAGGGAGAATCAGCCCCAGCATTTT
TRBD2,TRBJ2-5,.,TRBV27,CASSLSPLAGGPILGTQYF,TGTGCCAGCAGTTTATCTCCACTAGCGGGAGGGCCAATCCTTGGGACCCAGTACTTC
.,TRBJ2-6,.,TRBV13,CASSSRIKAFSGANVLTF,TGTGCCAGCAGTAGCAGGATTAAAGCCTTCTCTGGGGCCAACGTCCTGACTTTC
TRBD2,TRBJ2-1,.,TRBV3-1,CASSQVTSGYNEQFF,TGTGCCAGCAGCCAAGTCACTAGCGGTTACAATGAGCAGTTCTTC
.,TRBJ1-2,.,TRBV9,CASSAWNGYTF,TGTGCCAGCAGCGCTTGGAATGGCTACACCTTC
TRBD1,TRBJ2-7,once,TRBV30,CAWDRVGYEQYF,TGTGCCTGGGACAGGGTAGGGTACGAGCAGTACTTC
TRBD1,TRBJ1-2,.,TRBV29-1,CSATGTGDNYGYTF,TGCAGCGCGACCGGGACAGGGGACAACTATGGCTACACCTTC
TRBD1,TRBJ2-7,few,TRBV5-1,CASSTRQGLNYEQYF,TGCGCCAGCAGCACACGACAGGGTTTGAACTACGAGCAGTACTTC
TRBD2,TRBJ2-5,.,TRBV29-1,CSVEGLAGGQETQYF,TGCAGCGTTGAGGGACTAGCGGGGGGGCAAGAGACCCAGTACTTC
.,TRBJ1-2,.,TRBV6-6,CASSANPGLDGYTF,TGTGCCAGCAGTGCAAACCCGGGTCTAGATGGCTACACCTTC
.,TRBJ2-2,.,TRBV15,CATSSERESNTGELFF,TGTGCCACCAGCAGTGAGAGGGAATCGAACACCGGGGAGCTGTTTTTT
TRBD1,TRBJ2-7,once,TRBV30,CAWSPGTAYEQYF,TGTGCCTGGTCCCCGGGGACAGCATACGAGCAGTACTTC
.,TRBJ2-7,.,TRBV5-1,CASSSRAGHEQYF,TGCGCCAGCAGCAGTCGGGCGGGCCACGAGCAGTACTTC
.,TRBJ2-3,.,TRBV7-9,CASRTDTQYF,TGTGCCAGCCGCACAGATACGCAGTATTTT
TRBD2,TRBJ2-3,.,TRBV4-1,CASSQRVRLADTDTQYF,TGCGCCAGCAGCCAGAGGGTGAGACTAGCGGACACAGATACGCAGTATTTT
.,TRBJ2-7,.,TRBV29-1,CSAAVGYSYEQYF,TGCAGCGCCGCCGTGGGGTACTCCTACGAGCAGTACTTC
.,TRBJ2-3,.,TRBV7-9,CASSPELIPDTQYF,TGTGCCAGCAGCCCGGAGTTGATTCCAGATACGCAGTATTTT
.,TRBJ2-1,.,TRBV9,CASSVPDAGYNEQFF,TGTGCCAGCAGCGTACCTGACGCAGGCTACAATGAGCAGTTCTTC
.,TRBJ2-1,.,TRBV29-1,CSVGGAASYNEQFF,TGCAGCGTGGGGGGGGCGGCCTCCTACAATGAGCAGTTCTTC
TRBD2,TRBJ2-1,.,TRBV5-1,CASSLVSGGYNEQFF,TGCGCCAGCAGCTTGGTTAGCGGGGGTTACAATGAGCAGTTCTTC
.,TRBJ1-1,.,TRBV13,CASSPAPGRLNTEAFF,TGTGCCAGCAGCCCCGCCCCGGGACGGTTGAACACTGAAGCTTTCTTT
.,TRBJ2-1,.,TRBV30,CAWSKGGDGNEQFF,TGTGCCTGGAGTAAAGGCGGGGATGGGAATGAGCAGTTCTTC
.,TRBJ1-1,.,TRBV27,CASKVRGNTEAFF,TGTGCCAGCAAGGTCAGGGGCAACACTGAAGCTTTCTTT
.,TRBJ2-3,.,TRBV28,CASSFARPTDTQYF,TGTGCCAGCAGTTTTGCACGGCCCACAGATACGCAGTATTTT
.,TRBJ2-3,once,TRBV9,CASGLLSTDTQYF,TGTGCCAGCGGCCTATTGAGCACAGATACGCAGTATTTT
TRBD2,TRBJ2-7,.,TRBV4-1,CASSWSSGITYEQYF,TGCGCCAGCAGCTGGAGTAGCGGGATTACCTACGAGCAGTACTTC
.,TRBJ1-2,once,TRBV9,CASSPPTGIINGYTF,TGTGCCAGCAGCCCCCCCACTGGGATTATCAATGGCTACACCTTC